This paragraph reports one T cell receptor beta chain. What this receptor recognizes is not known. No much larger clonotype is one base removed from it; base qualities were not supplied. The sample originates from a study of cytomegalovirus exposure and HLA in healthy donors (dated 2017 in TCRdb). Concerning the study at large: In an earlier analysis of approximately 500 of the donors, around 300 Gb of sequence data and 95 million to 130 million unique TCR beta sequences from 150 million to 200 million T cells were reported. An early release covering approximately 600 HLA-typed donors comprised approximately 290 gigabases of sequencing data and some 79 million unique TCR sequences. The genetic ancestry cluster associated with self-reported Caucasian donors included about 84% of the approximately 410 genotyped donors. The study was designed to test whether signatures of past pathogen exposure could be identified by cataloging public T cell receptors. The study profiled the T cell repertoires of around 700 subjects by immunosequencing and related them to cytomegalovirus serostatus. Along with the 666-subject first cohort, a separate validation cohort of some 130 different subjects was used. The study combined high-throughput TCR immunosequencing, statistical association of individual TCRs with disease status, and machine learning to predict cytomegalovirus infection status. In a later analysis, previously published TCR beta repertoires from 550 to 700 donors were re-analyzed and high-resolution HLA genotyping was added so that TCR occurrence patterns could be studied. The later analysis used no new phenotypic data to find candidate immune exposures, relying instead on TCR beta sequences and their occurrence across donors. To decide whether each TCR beta V gene segment behaved as functional or pseudogenic, an earlier analysis of over 500 of the donors relied on high-throughput TCR beta sequencing. Donor age, sex, ethnicity and CMV serostatus were compiled alongside the repertoire data. In a later genetic analysis, genome-wide SNP genotypes for about three fifths of the 666 donors were used, and that subset was treated as a discovery cohort. All discovery cohort repertoires had been generated on a single sequencing platform. Class I and class II HLA loci were covered by the typing at four-digit resolution. Typing coverage varied by locus: 629-630 donors for A, B, C, DRB1 and DQB1; roughly 510 for DQA1; more than 600 for DPA1; around 450 for DPB1. Roughly 5 DR-DQ haplotypes were treated as single units for association and clustering because of strong linkage in the cohort. Among 300 to 450 genotyped donors of the cohort, an average of approximately 240,000 unique TCR beta nucleotide sequences were sequenced per donor, around 18% of them non-productive.

The CDR3 covers 19 residues, taking in both the cysteine and the phenylalanine. Only CDR3 DNA is held: 57 bases, read in frame from base 1. The germline V end is reduced by 4 bases and the J end by 0 bases; junction bases left unmatched: 15. CDR1 SEHNR and CDR2 FQNEAQ are derived from the germline V gene (reference sequence). Library prep was done by the immunoSEQ multiplex PCR assay. A mixture of 60 forward primers for TCR Vbeta segments and 13 reverse primers for TCR Jbeta segments was used in the multiplex PCR. The CDR3 region of rearranged TCR beta genes was amplified from genomic DNA by a multiplex PCR assay. The amplified TCR beta libraries were sequenced on the Illumina HiSeq System as 87-base-pair reads. On the study's bioinformatics: In a later analysis, around 80 million unique TCR beta chains were counted across the 650 to 700 repertoires, and some 10 million of these chains were shared by at least two donors. To remove PCR and sequencing errors, raw reads were error-corrected and collapsed into unique sequences using a nearest-neighbor algorithm that merged closely related sequences. CDR3 sequences were aligned to IMGT reference sequences to assign V, D and J gene segments. Each retained sequence needed at least a six-nucleotide match to both a V gene segment and a J gene segment. A rearrangement counted as productive if the CDR3 had no stop codons and remained in frame with V and J, and every other rearrangement counted as non-productive. CDR3 was defined according to IMGT convention as the region running from the second conserved V-encoded cysteine to the conserved J-encoded phenylalanine. The earlier analysis of some 540 of the donors excluded any sequence lacking an unambiguous match to a single V gene segment. An earlier analysis of several hundred of the donors called V segments functional above 56.7% productive rearrangements and segregating when the between-donor standard deviation exceeded 5%. A statistical classification framework was built for diagnosing cytomegalovirus status from the catalog of TCR beta chain sequences. A later analysis assigned V and J genes by comparing TCR nucleotide sequences with IMGT/GENE-DB human TR gene sequences. A later analysis assigned CDR3 sequences and most-parsimonious VDJ recombination scenarios with the TCRdist pipeline. In a later analysis, each TCR beta chain was defined by its CDR3 amino acid sequence together with its V-gene family, and reads lacking a unique V-gene family were excluded. A later analysis removed over 500 highly shared, low-generation-probability nucleotide sequences to deal with suspected cross-contamination and a sequencing artifact. In a later analysis, a clonal expansion index was calculated for each public chain from normalized within-repertoire ranks of inferred template counts. In a later analysis, generation probabilities were computed using a VDJ recombination model fitted to out-of-frame rearrangements, and the results were checked against IGoR. In a later analysis, TCR-TCR, TCR-HLA and TCR-CMV co-occurrence was scored with hypergeometric tests, and a repertoire-size bias correction was applied to TCR pairs. To estimate false discovery rates, a later analysis permuted the HLA or CMV assignments 20 times. In a later analysis, co-occurring TCRs were grouped with DBSCAN, and TCRdist sequence similarity was added when clustering was performed within HLA-allele-positive subsets. For co-occurrence clustering, repertoires with fewer than 30,000 or more than 120,000 public chains were excluded, along with roughly 5 repertoires with anomalous nucleotide sharing. TCRdb's version of the immuneACCESS table is confined to in-frame rearrangements and falls short of the full clone set. An unresolved V gene accounts for under half of the shortfall where checked; the remainder is of unknown origin. V and J calls and clone size are copied from that table; D and trimming were computed from the DNA. The sample has about 190,000 clones on record, around 77% of them singletons. The ten largest clones add up to 1.6% of the sample.

The full study reports these points: A later analysis reported that several top co-occurrence clusters appeared linked to parvovirus B19, influenza, CMV and Epstein-Barr virus. For the cohort, immune exposure information was limited to CMV serostatus. A further reported finding was that TCR beta sequences accurately predicted the HLA-A and HLA-B alleles for most subjects in the first cohort. In a later genetic analysis, fewer N-insertions in productive TCRs were reported among donors in an Asian-associated ancestry cluster than the roughly 700-donor mean. In a later analysis, TCR association rates were found to vary across HLA loci, with the most associated TCRs seen for DRB1 alleles and the fewest for HLA-C alleles. Roughly uniform sequencing depth across donors was assumed in presence/absence analyses, although this assumption may not hold. In a later analysis, HLA-associated TCR beta chains were found to be more clonally expanded and to have lower generation probabilities than equally common non-associated chains. It was suggested by the authors that the approach could potentially be generalized to other disease states and immunological phenotypes. In this cohort, only TCR beta chains were sequenced, and detectable features were limited by the absence of alpha or paired-chain data. Linkage disequilibrium might explain the correlated functional status among segregating V segments, but an unknown experimental factor could not be excluded. An association between a missense DCLRE1C variant and V-gene and J-gene trimming of TCR beta chains was found in a later genetic analysis and replicated in an independent cohort. In an earlier analysis of more than 450 of the donors, most TCR beta V segments were observed in productive rearrangements about 90% or about 30% of the time, broadly matching IMGT annotations. In both the original and validation cohorts, the classifier was reported to diagnose cytomegalovirus status with high specificity and sensitivity. Specific HLA alleles were associated with more than 15,000 TCR beta sequences at a false discovery rate of 0.05 in a later analysis. Most CMV-associated TCR beta chains appeared to be HLA-restricted in a later analysis, and the HLA associations seemed to be driven largely by CMV exposure. Because counts were too low, seventeen rarely observed V segments, including chromosome 9 orphons, were excluded from the earlier analysis of a few hundred of the donors. In vitro tests confirmed that a few of the cytomegalovirus-associated TCR beta chains recognize cytomegalovirus antigens. Because HLA typing was unavailable for some donors at each locus, only the typed subset was used in association tests. A cluster of highly shared sequence variants was judged likely to represent a technical artifact of the sequencing pipeline. A total of 150 or so TCR beta chains were listed by the study as associated with cytomegalovirus. Across donors, most TCR sequences were observed very rarely, whereas some public TCRs were present in many individuals. Some IMGT-functional V segments, including TRBV6-2 and TRBV6-3, could not be told apart with the 87-base-pair reads, so those segments were excluded. Strong co-occurrence of HLA alleles, especially DR and DQ, made assigning TCR associations to individual alleles difficult.

The cohort comprised 710 or so healthy bone marrow donors. At the time of sampling, every cohort member was nominally healthy, though immune exposures that went unrecorded were likely present. The donor was CMV seronegative and was included in the group of 352 seronegative cohort members. Every donor gave a peripheral blood sample, and the peripheral blood mononuclear cells from that sample were used for TCR beta sequencing. Genomic DNA extraction from the blood cell samples was performed with the Qiagen DNeasy Blood Extraction Kit. The sequence was collected from a woman aged 18-29 years in good health and CMV-seronegative. Sequenced material: PBMCs. This chain joins TRBV7-9 to TRBJ2-3; 8 nucleotides in the junction match TRBD2. The DNA sequence is given as TGTGCCAGCAGCTCACCCGGGACTAGGGGGTTTCCTAGCACAGATACGCAGTATTTT. It codes for CASSSPGTRGFPSTDTQYF. Reference TRBV7-9 and TRBJ2-3 proteins supply the regions before and after the CDR3; the full variable domain is: DTGVSQNPRHKITKRGQNVTFRCDPISEHNRLYWYRQTLGQGPEFLTYFQNEAQLEKSRLLSDRFSAERPKGSFSTLEIQRTEQGDSAMYLCASSSPGTRGFPSTDTQYFGPGTRLTVL.